Here is one T cell receptor beta chain with its context. This entry belongs to a study of shared clonotypes between healthy human individuals. Produced via immunoSEQ multiplex PCR; TCRdb's table is partial and in-frame only. The sample yields about 1.4 million clones, around 97% seen once. V gave up 5 bases and J gave up 10 bases, with 15 bases separating them. Germline CDR1 is SGHAT and CDR2 is FQNNGV. The CDR3 is made up of 13 amino acids. The chain recombines TRBV11-2 with TRBJ2-1; D remains ambiguous. The sequenced sample consisted of naive CD4+ T cells sorted from blood. Subset: CD45RA+ positively selected. The receptor was isolated from a man aged 25-45 years in good health. In DNA form, the CDR3 reads TGTGCCAGCAGCCCCTCCCCCCTCCGGGAGCAGTTCTTC. Amino acids: CASSPSPLREQFF.